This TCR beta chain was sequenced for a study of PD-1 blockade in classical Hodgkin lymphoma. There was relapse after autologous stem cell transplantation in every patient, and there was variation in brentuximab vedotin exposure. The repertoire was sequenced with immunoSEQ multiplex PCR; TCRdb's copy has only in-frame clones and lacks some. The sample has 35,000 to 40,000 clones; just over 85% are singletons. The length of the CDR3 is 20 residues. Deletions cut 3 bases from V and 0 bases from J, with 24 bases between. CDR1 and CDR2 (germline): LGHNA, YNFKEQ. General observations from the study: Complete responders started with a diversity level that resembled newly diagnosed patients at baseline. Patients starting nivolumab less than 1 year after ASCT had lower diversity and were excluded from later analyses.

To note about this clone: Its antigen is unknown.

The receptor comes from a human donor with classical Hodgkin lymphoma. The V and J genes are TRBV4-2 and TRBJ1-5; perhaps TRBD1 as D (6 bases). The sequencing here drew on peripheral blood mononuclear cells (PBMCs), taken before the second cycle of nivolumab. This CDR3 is CASSHPSNGQTQYSNQPQHF. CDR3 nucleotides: TGTGCCAGCAGCCACCCCTCCAATGGACAGACCCAATATAGCAATCAGCCCCAGCATTTT.